This T cell receptor (beta chain) was identified in a study of blood T cell repertoires in COVID-19. The wider study: Samples came from the United States, Italy and Spain, spanning acute and convalescent COVID-19. PBMCs, B-cell-depleted T cells, or T cells were the source of the cDNA or gDNA that made up the material.

The CDR3 has 16 residues. Germline CDR1 SEHNR, CDR2 FQNEAQ (reference sequence). Trimming removed 3 bases from V and 7 bases from J; junction bases left unmatched: 7. As processed by the authors: Amplifying reference gene primers gave estimates of nucleated cell counts. Sequencing was performed with immunoSEQ multiplex PCR; in TCRdb, only in-frame clones are kept and a portion is missing. V, J and clone size were drawn from that table, and D and trimming were deduced from the DNA. This sample has 40,000 or so clones, with about 85% found just once. The sequence came from a human donor in a cohort sampled during active COVID-19. The sample comprised peripheral blood. This sequence joins TRBV7-9 and TRBJ1-6, with 9 bases identical to TRBD1. The DNA for the CDR3 is TGTGCCAGCAGCTTTACCCCGGGACAGGGAAATTCACCCCTCCACTTT. Translation gives CASSFTPGQGNSPLHF.